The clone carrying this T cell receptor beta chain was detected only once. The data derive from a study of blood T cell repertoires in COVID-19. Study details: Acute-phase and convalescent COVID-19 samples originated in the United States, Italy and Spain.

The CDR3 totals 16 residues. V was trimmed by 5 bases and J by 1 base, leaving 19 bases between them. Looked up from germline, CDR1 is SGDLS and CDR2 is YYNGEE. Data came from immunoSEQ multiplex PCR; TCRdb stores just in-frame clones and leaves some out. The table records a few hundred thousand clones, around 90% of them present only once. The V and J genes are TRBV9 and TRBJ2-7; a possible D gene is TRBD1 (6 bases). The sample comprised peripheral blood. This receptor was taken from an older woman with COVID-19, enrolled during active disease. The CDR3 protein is CASSVGPRTESYEQYF. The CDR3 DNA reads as TGTGCCAGCAGTGTGGGACCTAGGACAGAATCCTACGAGCAGTACTTC. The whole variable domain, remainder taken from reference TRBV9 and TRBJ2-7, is DSGVTQTPKHLITATGQRVTLRCSPRSGDLSVYWYQQSLDQGLQFLIQYYNGEERAKGNILERFSAQQFPDLHSELNLSSLELGDSALYFCASSVGPRTESYEQYFGPGTRLTVT.